This T cell receptor (beta chain) was retrieved from a study of breast tumors, draining lymph nodes, adjacent tissues. Ten or more counts support this clonotype. TCRdb recomputed calls from the multiplex PCR reads with MiXCR, one row per CDR3 protein. The table shows 25,000 or so distinct CDR3 sequences, with roughly 20% occurring only once. V lost 4 bases and J 4 bases, leaving 16 bases between the germline ends. Germline V lookup: CDR1 SNHLY, CDR2 FYNNEI. The CDR3 consists of 15 residues. Sequenced: breast tumor tissue. The receptor comes from a female donor with breast cancer. Some clones in this sample may be carry-over from other donors' samples. The chain employs TRBV2 and TRBJ2-5; TRBD2 might be the D (5 bases). The CDR3 coding sequence is TGTGCCAGCAGTGCCGTTGGCCGGGAAGGAGAGACCCAGTACTTC. It encodes CASSAVGREGETQYF.